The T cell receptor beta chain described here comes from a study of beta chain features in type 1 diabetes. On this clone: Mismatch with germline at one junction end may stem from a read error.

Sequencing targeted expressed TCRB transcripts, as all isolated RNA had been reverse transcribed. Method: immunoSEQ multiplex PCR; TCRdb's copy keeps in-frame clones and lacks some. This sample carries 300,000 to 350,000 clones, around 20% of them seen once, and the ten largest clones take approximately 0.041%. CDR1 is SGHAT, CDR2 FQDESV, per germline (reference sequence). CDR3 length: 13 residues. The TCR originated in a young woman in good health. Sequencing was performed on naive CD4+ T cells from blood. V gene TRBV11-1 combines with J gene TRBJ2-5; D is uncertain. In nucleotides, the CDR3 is TGTGCCAGCAGCCTCAGCGACCAGGAGACCCAGTACTTC. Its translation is CASSLSDQETQYF. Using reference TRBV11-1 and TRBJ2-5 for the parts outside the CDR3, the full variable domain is EAEVAQSPRYKITEKSQAVAFWCDPISGHATLYWYRQILGQGPELLVQFQDESVVDDSQLPKDRFSAERLKGVDSTLKIQPAELGDSAMYLCASSLSDQETQYFGPGTRLLVL.